The text below deals with one TCR beta chain. This record belongs to a study of blood T cell repertoires in COVID-19. About the study: Some COVID-19 samples were acute and others convalescent; all came from the United States, Italy and Spain.

Sequencing used immunoSEQ multiplex PCR; TCRdb keeps in-frame clones, though not all of them. The sample includes about 190,000 clones, more than 75% of them seen just once. Germline-derived CDR1 and CDR2 are LGHNT and FRNRAP. V was clipped by 10 bases and J by 4 bases, with 14 bases between them. This CDR3 contains 13 residues. What was sequenced was PBMCs or T cells enriched from blood (not recorded which). The chain uses TRBV12-5 and TRBJ1-3; no definite D call. This TCR derives from a woman in her 50s with acute COVID-19. The CDR3 DNA sequence: TGTGCTAAGAGGAACTTTGGAGGAAACACCATATATTTT. Amino acids: CAKRNFGGNTIYF.